One and the same sample provided the 21 T cell receptor beta chains below, sequenced in a study of cytotoxic CD8 clonotypes in ibrutinib-treated CLL. Here immunoSEQ multiplex PCR was the method, and the copy in TCRdb shows in-frame clones only, minus some. Counted here are about 140,000 clones, approximately 90% occurring once; the ten biggest clones make up 10% to 14%. Sequences were derived from PBMCs, sampled after 12 months of ibrutinib treatment. Every receptor here comes from a human donor with chronic lymphocytic leukemia.

The J gene is TRBJ2-7, the V gene TRBV7-3, with D perhaps matching TRBD1 or TRBD2 (6 bases each). CDR3 size: 15 residues. The V end was cut by 3 bases, the J end by 1 base, with 13 bases between. The germline gives CDR1 SGHTA, CDR2 FQGTGA. The CDR3 region has the DNA TGTGCCAGCAGCTTGGCCTCGGGGGCGTCCTACGAGCAGTACTTC. This encodes CASSLASGASYEQYF.

Concerning this clone itself: Other nucleotide sequences in the sample specify the same CDR3. The V call is TRBV18, the J call TRBJ2-2, with TRBD1 matching 11 bases. Per germline, CDR1 KGHSH and CDR2 LQKENI. The V segment lost 2 bases and the J segment 4 bases; nucleotides outside the gene matches: 0. The CDR3 runs to 15 residues. The CDR3 region has the DNA TGTGCCAGCTCACCAGGGACAGGGGGCACCGGGGAGCTGTTTTTT. Protein sequence: CASSPGTGGTGELFF.

The V and J genes are TRBV29-1 and TRBJ2-2; D is unclear. The CDR3 covers 12 residues. Germline CDR1 SQVTM, CDR2 ANQGSEA. Deletions cut 7 bases from V and 1 base from J, with 7 bases between. The CDR3 protein is CSGMGNTGELFF. The CDR3 bases are TGCAGCGGGATGGGGAACACCGGGGAGCTGTTTTTT.

CDR3 sequence: CASSPTWANYGYTF. DNA for the CDR3: TGTGCCAGCAGTCCGACTTGGGCCAACTATGGCTACACCTTC. V and J are TRBV27 and TRBJ1-2; no definite D call. The V and J ends lost 5 bases and 2 bases respectively, with 12 bases between them. Germline CDR1 is MNHEY and CDR2 is SMNVEV (reference sequence). The CDR3 sequence is 14 residues long.

This chain uses TRBV7-2 with TRBJ1-4, with TRBD1 matching over 8 bases. Germline V gene sequence: CDR1 SGHTA, CDR2 FQGNSA. V shed 4 bases and J 4 bases; nucleotides not matched to a gene: 2. The CDR3 loop spans 14 amino acids. The CDR3 coding sequence is TGTGCCAGCAGCTGGACAGGGAATAATGAAAAACTGTTTTTT. Translating it yields CASSWTGNNEKLFF.

The chain employs TRBV27 and TRBJ2-1; D gene ambiguous. This CDR3 has 14 amino acids. CDR1 and CDR2 (germline): MNHEY, SMNVEV (reference sequence). V dropped 7 bases and J dropped 4 bases, with 14 bases sitting between them. The CDR3 loop reads CASTTLDGYNEQFF. The DNA of the CDR3 is TGTGCCAGCACTACCCTCGATGGGTACAATGAGCAGTTCTTC.

CDR3 in amino acids: CASSSRRGDGYTF. The CDR3, as DNA: TGTGCCAGCAGTTCCAGGAGGGGCGATGGCTACACCTTC. The chain joins TRBV27 to TRBJ1-2, with D perhaps matching TRBD1 (5 bases). V lost 4 bases, J lost 6 bases, and 12 bases lay in between. This CDR3 spans 13 amino acids. Germline V gene lookup returns CDR1 MNHEY and CDR2 SMNVEV (reference sequence).

V usage is TRBV9 and J usage is TRBJ2-1, with TRBD1 matching 8 bases. The V gene end was trimmed by 2 bases and the J gene end by 5 bases; junction bases not matched to a gene: 3. The CDR3 loop spans 14 amino acids. Germline lookup yields CDR1 SGDLS and CDR2 YYNGEE. CDR3 nucleotide sequence: TGTGCCAGCAGCGTTCAGGGGGCTAACAATGAGCAGTTCTTC. Its protein product is CASSVQGANNEQFF.

This clone was detected only once. V gene TRBV9 combines with J gene TRBJ2-7; maybe TRBD2 (6 bases). The CDR3 contains 15 residues. CDR1 is SGDLS and CDR2 is YYNGEE in the germline V gene. Trimming cost V 4 bases and J 0 bases, with 14 bases left between them. The CDR3 sequence is CASSPMGGDSYEQYF. The CDR3 coding sequence is TGTGCCAGCAGCCCCATGGGGGGTGACTCCTACGAGCAGTACTTC.

The chain recombines TRBV28 with TRBJ2-2; tentative D call: TRBD2 (7 bases). Germline V CDR1 and CDR2: MDHEN, SYDVKM. This CDR3 comprises 13 residues. V was pared by 6 bases and J by 8 bases, with 13 bases between. The CDR3 sequence is CASRGGEGGELFF. CDR3 DNA: TGTGCCAGCAGAGGGGGGGAAGGAGGGGAGCTGTTTTTT.

The rearrangement links TRBV19 to TRBJ2-4; no clear D gene. V was trimmed by 3 bases and J by 3 bases, leaving 18 bases between them. Germline assignment: CDR1 LNHDA and CDR2 SQIVND (reference sequence). The CDR3 is 17 amino acids. CDR3 sequence: CASSIHSTLGGKNIQYF. CDR3 nucleotides: TGTGCCAGTAGTATCCACTCCACATTGGGTGGCAAAAACATTCAGTACTTC.

The V and J genes are TRBV5-4 and TRBJ2-7, with 7 bases aligning to TRBD2. Germline V gives CDR1 SGHNT, CDR2 YYREEE (reference sequence). After removal of 2 bases from V and 1 base from J, the junction contained 9 bases not matched to a gene. The CDR3 contains 16 residues. The CDR3 loop is CASSFWEGSGSYEQYF. The CDR3 DNA reads as TGTGCCAGCAGCTTTTGGGAGGGTAGCGGGTCCTACGAGCAGTACTTC.

This rearrangement joins TRBV7-2 to TRBJ1-5, with D possibly TRBD1 on 5 matching bases. With 5 bases removed from V and 7 bases from J, the gap between germline ends came to 12 bases. The CDR3 is 13 amino acids. Germline V gene sequence: CDR1 SGHTA, CDR2 FQGNSA. Here the CDR3 DNA reads TGTGCCAGCAGCAGGGGTCGGGACCAGCCCCAGCATTTT. This sequence encodes CASSRGRDQPQHF.

This chain uses TRBV10-1 with TRBJ2-5; 9 bases agree with TRBD2. V lost 2 bases, J lost 7 bases, and 8 bases stayed unmatched. Germline-derived CDR1 and CDR2 are WNHNN and SYGVQD (reference sequence). The CDR3 is 15 residues long. CDR3 in DNA: TGCGCCAGCAGTGAGATGGTAGCGGGAGTTGGGACCCAGTACTTC. This encodes CASSEMVAGVGTQYF.

DNA for the CDR3: TGTGCCAGCAGTTTAGCTAGGGATGGGGAGACCCAGTACTTC. Amino acid sequence: CASSLARDGETQYF. The V call is TRBV27, the J call TRBJ2-5; D is unresolved. In germline, CDR1 is MNHEY, CDR2 SMNVEV (reference sequence). The CDR3 has 14 residues. Trimming cost V 2 bases and J 5 bases, with 12 bases left between them.

V usage is TRBV27 and J usage is TRBJ1-4; D gene unclear. The germline V gene has CDR1 MNHEY and CDR2 SMNVEV (reference sequence). The CDR3 extends over 15 amino acids. V gave up 4 bases and J gave up 0 bases, with 9 bases separating them. CDR3 coding DNA: TGTGCCAGCAGTTGGACGGTAACAACTAATGAAAAACTGTTTTTT. Translation: CASSWTVTTNEKLFF.

The chain combines TRBV7-3 with TRBJ2-1; TRBD2 matches at 9 bases. V was pared by 4 bases and J by 9 bases, with 7 bases of the junction left unmatched. This CDR3 is 14 amino acids long. Germline loops: CDR1 SGHTA, CDR2 FQGTGA. In DNA form, the CDR3 reads TGTGCCAGCAGCTCGGGACTAGCCGGAGGTGAGCAGTTCTTC. Encoded protein: CASSSGLAGGEQFF.

DNA for the CDR3: TGTGCCAGCAACGTACAGGGGTGGCAAGAGACCCAGTACTTC. As protein: CASNVQGWQETQYF. The chain recombines TRBV6-1 with TRBJ2-5; 7 positions agree with TRBD1. With 7 bases clipped from V and 2 bases from J, the junction kept 7 bases outside the gene matches. CDR3 size: 14 residues. CDR1 is MNHNS and CDR2 is SASEGT in the germline V gene.

This chain links TRBV18 with TRBJ2-6, with D tentatively TRBD1 (5 bases). The CDR3 runs to 16 residues. Germline lookup yields CDR1 KGHSH and CDR2 LQKENI. V dropped 2 bases and J dropped 2 bases, with 10 bases sitting between them. CDR3 loop: CASSPGWGAGANVLTF. The CDR3 nucleotides are TGTGCCAGCTCACCAGGGTGGGGCGCTGGGGCCAACGTCCTGACTTTC.

In its sample, this clone was seen a few times. The rearrangement joins TRBV27 to TRBJ1-5; 8 bases are shared with TRBD1. Germline CDR1 MNHEY, CDR2 SMNVEV (reference sequence). This CDR3 has 17 residues. V shed 5 bases, J shed 3 bases, and the junction held 12 bases outside the gene matches. CDR3 nucleotides: TGTGCCAGCAGTCCTTCCCCAGGACAGGGCACCAATCAGCCCCAGCATTTT. It yields the protein CASSPSPGQGTNQPQHF.

The chain joins TRBV14 to TRBJ2-7; D is ambiguous. CDR1 SGHDN and CDR2 FVKESK come from the germline V gene. Trimming shortened V by 0 bases and J by 2 bases, and 14 bases separated the two germline ends. CDR3 size: 16 residues. For the CDR3, the DNA is TGTGCCAGCAGCCAAGAGATCCTTGAATTCCCCTACGAGCAGTACTTC. The encoded protein is CASSQEILEFPYEQYF.